These T cell receptor beta chains were read from a single sample in a study of vaccination and CD4 T cells after COVID-19. Antigen specificity for these receptors is unknown. Each CDR3 protein gets one entry after TCRdb re-called the PCR reads with MiXCR. The table shows around 8,000 distinct CDR3 sequences, with around 66% occurring only once. The sample consisted of cultured CD4+ T cells from blood, taken after SARS-CoV-2 vaccination. Receptor source: a human donor with COVID-19. The conserved cysteine and the conserved F or W are not part of the CDR3 here.

len	v_gene	j_gene	CDR3aa
12	TRBV7-7	TRBJ1-6	ARSGGIYNSPLH
11	TRBV7-6	TRBJ1-5	ASSLLQNQPQH
12	TRBV21-1	TRBJ2-3	ASEKGGCTDTQY
15	TRBV20-1	-	SARVWTSGGRIETQY
14	TRBV20-1	TRBJ2-7	SAGPGTSGGAYEQY
16	TRBV4-3	TRBJ1-4	ASSQDSLPGATNEKLF
11	TRBV7-2	TRBJ2-7	ASSRTGNGEQY
10	TRBV7-9	TRBJ1-5	ASSTNNQPQH
10	TRBV19	TRBJ1-2	ASSMSGYGYT
14	TRBV20-1	TRBJ1-2	SARGTGDWANYGYT
18	TRBV7-2	TRBJ1-6	ASSLALQGGWPSNNSPLH
13	TRBV20-1	TRBJ1-5	SAIRSYDSNQPQH
18	TRBV7-8	TRBJ1-5	ASSPQAGQGRAYSNQPQH
10	TRBV12-3/TRBV12-4	TRBJ1-2	ASRVTVYGYT
13	TRBV28	TRBJ2-3	ASSTQAGGVDTQY
13	TRBV7-8	TRBJ2-1	ASSLRTSGYNEQF
13	TRBV6-1	TRBJ2-3	ASSTWTDATDTQY